Each of the 5 T cell receptor beta chains below was sequenced from the same sample in a study of T-cell memory formation after mild COVID-19. TCRdb reanalysed the 5' RACE reads using MiXCR and keeps one entry per CDR3 protein. The repertoire consists of approximately 170,000 distinct CDR3 sequences, with under 15% occurring once and the leading ten covering approximately 3.4%. Input material: PBMCs or a T cell subset sorted from them (not recorded which). The receptor set was obtained from a man aged 18-30 years who had mild COVID-19 (a few samples of this study predate the infection). Cell type and time point are not known.

A few counts support this clonotype. The chain combines TRBV19 with TRBJ2-7, with D possibly being TRBD2 (5 bases). Germline-derived CDR1 and CDR2 are LNHDA and SQIVND (reference sequence). V gave up 4 bases and J gave up 2 bases, with 12 bases separating them. This CDR3 is 14 amino acids long. The CDR3 here is CASSRLALPYEQYF. The CDR3 region has the DNA TGTGCCAGTAGTAGGCTAGCTCTTCCCTACGAGCAGTACTTC.

V is TRBV7-6 and J is TRBJ2-2; 9 bases are shared with TRBD1. J lost 7 bases, V lost 3 bases, and 9 bases had no gene match. The CDR3 runs to 16 residues. Germline V gene sequence: CDR1 SGHVS, CDR2 FNYEAQ. The CDR3, as DNA: TGTGCCAGCAGCTTTGGACAGGGGCTGAATGGCGGGGAGCTGTTTTTT. It specifies CASSFGQGLNGGELFF.

This clonotype was detected only a few times. The CDR3 protein is CASSATSGTVFSRAQYF. CDR3 nucleotide sequence: TGTGCCAGCAGTGCTACGTCAGGGACGGTATTCAGTCGGGCGCAGTATTTT. The chain employs TRBV6-5 and TRBJ2-3; D tentatively reads TRBD1 or TRBD2 (5 bases each). This CDR3 contains 17 residues. From germline, CDR1 is MNHEY and CDR2 SVGAGI. V was clipped by 5 bases and J by 10 bases, with 28 bases between them.

This chain links TRBV7-2 with TRBJ2-3, with D possibly TRBD2 on 5 matching bases. This CDR3 has 15 amino acids. CDR1 and CDR2 from the germline V gene are SGHTA and FQGNSA. V was shortened by 7 bases and J by 3 bases, with 17 bases between the two germline ends. CDR3 loop: CASTSTAGVTDTQYF. DNA for the CDR3: TGTGCCAGCACCTCCACCGCCGGGGTAACAGATACGCAGTATTTT.

This clonotype turned up a few times. The chain links TRBV6-2 or TRBV6-3 to TRBJ2-7, with 8 bases identical to TRBD2. CDR3 size: 16 residues. V lost 4 bases, J lost 6 bases, and 14 bases stayed unmatched. CDR1 and CDR2 from the germline V gene are MNHEY and SVGEGT. CDR3 in DNA: TGTGCCAGCAGTTCTCCGCGGGGGGATGTAACAGGCGAGCAGTACTTC. It codes for CASSSPRGDVTGEQYF.